This T cell receptor (beta chain) emerged from a study of blood T cell repertoires in COVID-19. At the level of the study: Specimens from acute and convalescent COVID-19 originated in the United States, Italy and Spain. T cells, B-cell-depleted T cells, or PBMCs provided the cDNA or gDNA that served as material.

CDR3 length: 16 residues. V gave up 3 bases and J gave up 5 bases, with 16 bases separating them. Germline V CDR1 and CDR2: MNHNS, SASEGT. Authors' methods: Cell counts per sample came from amplifying reference gene primers. Sequencing used immunoSEQ multiplex PCR; TCRdb keeps in-frame clones, though not all of them. The V and J calls and clone size are taken from that table; D and trimming were inferred from the DNA. The data show 95,000 to 150,000 clones, approximately 87% seen once. The sample taken for sequencing was peripheral blood. The TCR was taken from an older woman with acute or convalescent COVID-19. The rearrangement uses TRBV6-1 and TRBJ1-4, with D possibly being TRBD1 (6 bases). CDR3 amino acids: CASSERPTGSNEKLFF. In DNA, the CDR3 is TGTGCCAGCAGTGAGAGACCGACAGGCTCAAATGAAAAACTGTTTTTT.